This T cell receptor beta chain is drawn from a study of neurological immune-mediated disorders. This clonotype was counted ten times or more. Its antigen is currently unknown. Study-level findings and limits: Healthy controls had more TCR clonal expansion than multiple sclerosis, which showed the least, whereas HTLV-1-associated myelopathy showed the most. None of the CDR3 amino acid sequences of expanded clones were shared across subjects, and this suggested private repertoires in all groups.

CDR1 SGHRS and CDR2 YFSETQ come from the germline V gene. The CDR3 spans 15 residues. Germline trimming cut 4 bases from V and 2 bases from J; bases unmatched to any gene: 7. The authors produced cDNA by 5'RACE using 10-nucleotide random UMIs. TCRdb fed the 5' RACE reads into MiXCR, producing one record per CDR3 protein. The sample yields 80,000 or so distinct CDR3 sequences, about 9% seen once. The specimen sequenced was PBMCs. This chain joins TRBV5-1 and TRBJ2-7; 9 nucleotides align to TRBD1. The receptor comes from a man in his fifties or sixties in good health. This chain's CDR3 is CASSLGTGRTYEQYF. For the CDR3, the DNA is TGCGCCAGCAGCCTCGGGACAGGGAGAACCTACGAGCAGTACTTC.